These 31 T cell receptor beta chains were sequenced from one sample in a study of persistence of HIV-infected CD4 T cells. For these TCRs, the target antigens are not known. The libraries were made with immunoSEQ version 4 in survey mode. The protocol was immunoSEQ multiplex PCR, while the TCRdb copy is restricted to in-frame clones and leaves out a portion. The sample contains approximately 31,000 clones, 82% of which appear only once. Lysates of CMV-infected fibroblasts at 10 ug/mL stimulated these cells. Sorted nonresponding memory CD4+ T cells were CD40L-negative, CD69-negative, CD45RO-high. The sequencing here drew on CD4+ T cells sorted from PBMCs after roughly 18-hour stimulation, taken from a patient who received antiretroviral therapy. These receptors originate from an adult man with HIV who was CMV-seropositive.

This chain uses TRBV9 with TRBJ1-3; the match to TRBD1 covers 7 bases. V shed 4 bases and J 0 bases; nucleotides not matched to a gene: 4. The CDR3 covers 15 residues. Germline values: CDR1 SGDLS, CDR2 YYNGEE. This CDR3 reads CASSTGDYSGNTIYF. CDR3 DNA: TGTGCCAGCAGCACAGGGGATTACTCTGGAAACACCATATATTTT. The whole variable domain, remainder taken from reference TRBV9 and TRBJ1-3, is DSGVTQTPKHLITATGQRVTLRCSPRSGDLSVYWYQQSLDQGLQFLIQYYNGEERAKGNILERFSAQQFPDLHSELNLSSLELGDSALYFCASSTGDYSGNTIYFGEGSWLTVV.

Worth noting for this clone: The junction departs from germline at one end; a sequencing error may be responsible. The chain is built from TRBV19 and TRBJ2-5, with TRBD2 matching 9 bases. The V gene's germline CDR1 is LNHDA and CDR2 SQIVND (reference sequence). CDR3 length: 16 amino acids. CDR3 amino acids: CASSLERGAPSSAIHF. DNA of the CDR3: TGTGCCAGTAGTTTGGAGCGGGGGGCGCCAAGTTCGGCCATACACTTC.

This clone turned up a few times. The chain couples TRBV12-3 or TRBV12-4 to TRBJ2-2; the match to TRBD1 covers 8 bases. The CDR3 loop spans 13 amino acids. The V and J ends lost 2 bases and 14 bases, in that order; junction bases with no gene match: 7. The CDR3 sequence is CASSLTAQGALFF. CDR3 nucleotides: TGTGCCAGCAGTTTAACCGCCCAGGGGGCACTGTTTTTT.

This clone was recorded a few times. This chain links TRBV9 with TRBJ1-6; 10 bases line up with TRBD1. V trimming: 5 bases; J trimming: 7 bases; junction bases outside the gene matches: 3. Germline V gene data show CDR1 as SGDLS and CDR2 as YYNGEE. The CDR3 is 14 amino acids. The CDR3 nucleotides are TGTGCCAGCAGACCGGGACAGGGGAATTCACCCCTCCACTTT. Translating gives CASRPGQGNSPLHF.

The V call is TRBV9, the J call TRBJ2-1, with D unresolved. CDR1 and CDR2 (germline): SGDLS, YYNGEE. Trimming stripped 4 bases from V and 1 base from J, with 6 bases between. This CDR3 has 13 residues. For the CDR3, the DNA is TGTGCCAGCAGCCCCGGGTCCTACAATGAGCAGTTCTTC. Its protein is CASSPGSYNEQFF.

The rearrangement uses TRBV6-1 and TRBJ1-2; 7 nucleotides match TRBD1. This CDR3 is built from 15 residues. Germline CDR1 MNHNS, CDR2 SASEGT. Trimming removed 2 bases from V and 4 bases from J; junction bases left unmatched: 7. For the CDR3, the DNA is TGTGCCAGCAGTGAAAGAACAGGGGTTACCTATGGCTACACCTTC. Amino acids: CASSERTGVTYGYTF.

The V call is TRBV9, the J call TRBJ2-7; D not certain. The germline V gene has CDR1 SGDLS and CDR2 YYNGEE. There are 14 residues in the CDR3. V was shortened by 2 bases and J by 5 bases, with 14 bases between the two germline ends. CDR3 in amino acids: CASSVERSRDEQYF. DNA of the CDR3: TGTGCCAGCAGCGTGGAACGCAGTCGCGACGAGCAGTACTTC.

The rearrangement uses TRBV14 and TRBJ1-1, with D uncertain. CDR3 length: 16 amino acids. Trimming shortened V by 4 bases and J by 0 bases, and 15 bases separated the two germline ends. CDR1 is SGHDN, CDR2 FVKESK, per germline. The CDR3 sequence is CASSPLKGHLNTEAFF. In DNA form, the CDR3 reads TGTGCCAGCAGCCCCCTAAAGGGCCATCTGAACACTGAAGCTTTCTTT.

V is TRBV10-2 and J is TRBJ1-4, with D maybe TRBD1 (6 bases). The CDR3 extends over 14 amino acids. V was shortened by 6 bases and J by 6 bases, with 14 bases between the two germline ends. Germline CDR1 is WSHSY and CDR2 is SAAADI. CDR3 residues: CASRQGNTDEKLFF. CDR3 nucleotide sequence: TGCGCCAGCAGACAGGGCAATACGGATGAAAAACTGTTTTTT.

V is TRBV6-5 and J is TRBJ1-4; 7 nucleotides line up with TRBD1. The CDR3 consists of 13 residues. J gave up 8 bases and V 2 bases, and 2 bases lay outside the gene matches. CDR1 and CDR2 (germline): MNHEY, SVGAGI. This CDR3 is CASSYVQGEKLFF. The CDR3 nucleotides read TGTGCCAGCAGTTACGTACAGGGGGAAAAACTGTTTTTT.

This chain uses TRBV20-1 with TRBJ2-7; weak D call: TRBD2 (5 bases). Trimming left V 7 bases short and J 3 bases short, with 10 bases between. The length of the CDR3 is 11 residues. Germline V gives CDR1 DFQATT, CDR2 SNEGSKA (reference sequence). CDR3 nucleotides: TGCAGTGGGGAGTGGGGCTACGAGCAGTACTTC. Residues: CSGEWGYEQYF.

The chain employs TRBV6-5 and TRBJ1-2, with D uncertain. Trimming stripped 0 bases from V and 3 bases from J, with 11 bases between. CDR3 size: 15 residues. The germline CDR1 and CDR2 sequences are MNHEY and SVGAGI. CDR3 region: CASSYSDGFYYGYTF. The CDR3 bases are TGTGCCAGCAGTTACTCGGACGGATTTTACTATGGCTACACCTTC.

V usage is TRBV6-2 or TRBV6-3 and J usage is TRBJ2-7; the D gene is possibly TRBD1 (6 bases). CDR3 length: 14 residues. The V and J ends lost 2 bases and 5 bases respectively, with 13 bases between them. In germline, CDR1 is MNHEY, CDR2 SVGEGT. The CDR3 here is CASSYRDTSNEQYF. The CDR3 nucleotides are TGTGCCAGCAGTTACCGGGACACGTCCAACGAGCAGTACTTC.

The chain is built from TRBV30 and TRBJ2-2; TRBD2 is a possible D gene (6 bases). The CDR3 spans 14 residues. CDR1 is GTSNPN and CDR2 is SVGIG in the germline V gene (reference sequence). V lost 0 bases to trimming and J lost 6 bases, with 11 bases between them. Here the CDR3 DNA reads TGTGCCTGGAGTGTACTCCGACTAGCCGGGGAGCTGTTTTTT. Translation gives CAWSVLRLAGELFF.

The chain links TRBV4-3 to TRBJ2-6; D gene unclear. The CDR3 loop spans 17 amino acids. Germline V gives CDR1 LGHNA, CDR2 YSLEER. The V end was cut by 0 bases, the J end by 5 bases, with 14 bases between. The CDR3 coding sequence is TGCGCCAGCAGCCAAGATCGTCCAGGTCCTCGGGCCAACGTCCTGACTTTC. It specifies CASSQDRPGPRANVLTF.

For the CDR3, the DNA is TGTGCCAGCAGTCCAATAGGTACCTCCAGGGGAACCGGGGAGCTGTTTTTT. This gives the protein CASSPIGTSRGTGELFF. The genes are TRBV2 and TRBJ2-2, with D tentatively TRBD1 (6 bases). The CDR3 has 17 residues. Looked up from germline, CDR1 is SNHLY and CDR2 is FYNNEI. V was shortened by 5 bases and J by 5 bases, with 21 bases between the two germline ends.

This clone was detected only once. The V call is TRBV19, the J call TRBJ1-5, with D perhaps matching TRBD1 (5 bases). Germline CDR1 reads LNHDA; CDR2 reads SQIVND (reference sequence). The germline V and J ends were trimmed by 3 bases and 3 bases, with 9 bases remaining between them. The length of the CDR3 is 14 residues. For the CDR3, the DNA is TGTGCCAGTAGTATGGCAGGGAACAATCAGCCCCAGCATTTT. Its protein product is CASSMAGNNQPQHF. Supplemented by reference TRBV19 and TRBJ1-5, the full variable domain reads DGGITQSPKYLFRKEGQNVTLSCEQNLNHDAMYWYRQDPGQGLRLIYYSQIVNDFQKGDIAEGYSVSREKKESFPLTVTSAQKNPTAFYLCASSMAGNNQPQHFGDGTRLSIL.

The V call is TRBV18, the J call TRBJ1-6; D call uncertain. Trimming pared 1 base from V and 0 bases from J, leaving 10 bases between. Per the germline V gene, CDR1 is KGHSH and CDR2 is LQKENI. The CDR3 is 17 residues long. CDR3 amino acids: CASSPRDQSSYNSPLHF. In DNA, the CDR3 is TGTGCCAGCTCACCACGAGATCAGAGCTCCTATAATTCACCCCTCCACTTT.

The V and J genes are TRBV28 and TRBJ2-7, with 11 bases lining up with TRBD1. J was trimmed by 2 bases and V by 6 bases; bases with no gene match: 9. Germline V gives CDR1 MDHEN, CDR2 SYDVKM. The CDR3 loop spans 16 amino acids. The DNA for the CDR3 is TGTGCCAGCAGGTCTGCCGGGACAGGGGGAACCTACGAGCAGTACTTC. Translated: CASRSAGTGGTYEQYF.

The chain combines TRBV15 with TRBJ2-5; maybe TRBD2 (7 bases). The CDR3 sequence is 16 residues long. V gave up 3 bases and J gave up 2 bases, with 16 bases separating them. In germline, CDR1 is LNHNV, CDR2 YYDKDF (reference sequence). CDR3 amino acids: CATSRAWGGPQETQYF. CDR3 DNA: TGTGCCACCAGCAGGGCGTGGGGGGGGCCTCAAGAGACCCAGTACTTC.

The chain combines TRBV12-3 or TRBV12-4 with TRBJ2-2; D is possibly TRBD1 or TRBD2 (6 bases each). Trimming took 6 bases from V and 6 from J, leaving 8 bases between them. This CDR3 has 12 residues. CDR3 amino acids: CASRRGAGELFF. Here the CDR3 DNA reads TGTGCCAGCAGGAGGGGGGCCGGGGAGCTGTTTTTT.

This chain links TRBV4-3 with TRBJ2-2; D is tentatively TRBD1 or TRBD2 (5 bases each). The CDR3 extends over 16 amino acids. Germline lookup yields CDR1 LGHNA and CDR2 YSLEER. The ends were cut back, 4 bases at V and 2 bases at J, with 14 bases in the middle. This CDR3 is CASSPHRDANTGELFF. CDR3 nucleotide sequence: TGCGCCAGCAGCCCACACCGGGACGCAAACACCGGGGAGCTGTTTTTT.

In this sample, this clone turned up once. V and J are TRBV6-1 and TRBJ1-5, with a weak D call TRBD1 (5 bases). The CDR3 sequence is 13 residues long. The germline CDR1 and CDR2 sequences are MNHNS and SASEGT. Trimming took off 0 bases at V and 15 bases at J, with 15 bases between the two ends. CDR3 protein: CASSEALWGTGHF. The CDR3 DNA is TGTGCCAGCAGTGAAGCGCTTTGGGGGACGGGGCATTTT.

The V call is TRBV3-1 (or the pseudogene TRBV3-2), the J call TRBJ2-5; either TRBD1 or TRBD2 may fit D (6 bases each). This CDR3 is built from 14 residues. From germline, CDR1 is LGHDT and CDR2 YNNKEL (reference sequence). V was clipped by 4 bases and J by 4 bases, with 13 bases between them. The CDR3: CASSPSRGPETQYF. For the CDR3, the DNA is TGTGCCAGCAGCCCCTCTCGGGGGCCAGAGACCCAGTACTTC.

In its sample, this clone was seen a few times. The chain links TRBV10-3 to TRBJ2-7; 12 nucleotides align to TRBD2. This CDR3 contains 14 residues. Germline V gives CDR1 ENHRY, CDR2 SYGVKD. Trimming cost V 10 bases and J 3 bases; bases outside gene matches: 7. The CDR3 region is CATRTSGADYEQYF. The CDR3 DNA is TGTGCCACCAGGACTAGCGGGGCTGACTACGAGCAGTACTTC.

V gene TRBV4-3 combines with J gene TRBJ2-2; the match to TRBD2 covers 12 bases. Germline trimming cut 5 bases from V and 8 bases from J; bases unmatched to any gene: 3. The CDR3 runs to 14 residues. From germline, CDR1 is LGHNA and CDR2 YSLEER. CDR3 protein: CASSRTSGEGELFF. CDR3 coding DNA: TGCGCCAGCAGCAGGACTAGCGGGGAGGGGGAGCTGTTTTTT.

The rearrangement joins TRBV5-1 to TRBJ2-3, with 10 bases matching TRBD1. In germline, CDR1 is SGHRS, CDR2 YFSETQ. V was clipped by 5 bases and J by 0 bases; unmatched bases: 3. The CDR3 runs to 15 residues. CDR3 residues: CASRGTGASTDTQYF. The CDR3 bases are TGCGCCAGCAGGGGGACAGGGGCAAGCACAGATACGCAGTATTTT.

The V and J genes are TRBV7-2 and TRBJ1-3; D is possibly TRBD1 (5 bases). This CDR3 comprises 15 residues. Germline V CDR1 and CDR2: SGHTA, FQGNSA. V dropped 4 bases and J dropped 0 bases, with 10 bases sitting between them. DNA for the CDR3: TGTGCCAGCAGCTGGGGGGGTGGCTCTGGAAACACCATATATTTT. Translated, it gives CASSWGGGSGNTIYF.

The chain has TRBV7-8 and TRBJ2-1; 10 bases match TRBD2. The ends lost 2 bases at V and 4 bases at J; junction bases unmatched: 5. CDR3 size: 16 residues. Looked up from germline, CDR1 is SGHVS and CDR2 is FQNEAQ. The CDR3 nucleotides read TGTGCCAGCAGCTTAAGTAATAGCGGGGGGTACAATGAGCAGTTCTTC. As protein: CASSLSNSGGYNEQFF.

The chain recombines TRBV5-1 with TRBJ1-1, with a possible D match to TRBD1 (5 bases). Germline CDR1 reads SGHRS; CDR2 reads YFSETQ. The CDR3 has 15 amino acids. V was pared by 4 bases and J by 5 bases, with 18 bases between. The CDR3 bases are TGCGCCAGCAGCCTGGGACTGGACCGAACGACTGAAGCTTTCTTT. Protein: CASSLGLDRTTEAFF.

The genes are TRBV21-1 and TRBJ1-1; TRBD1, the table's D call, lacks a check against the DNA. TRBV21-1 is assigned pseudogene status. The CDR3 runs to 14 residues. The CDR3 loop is CASSPGQGPLGAFF. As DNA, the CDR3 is TGTGCCAGCAGTCCGGGACAGGGACCGTTGGGGGCTTTCTTT.